The T cell receptor (beta chain) under discussion was sequenced for a study of CD8 T cells in Susac syndrome. FACS was used to enrich TEMRA cells, whereas the CD8+ and CD4+ T cells were obtained by negative isolation. Reverse transcription of about 0.5 to 1 ug RNA used random hexamers. Amplification of TCR beta CDR3 across 54 Vbeta and 13 Jbeta was performed with immunoSEQ multiplex PCR. TCRdb reprocessed the immunoSEQ multiplex PCR reads with MiXCR, giving one entry per CDR3 protein. The sample yields 250,000 to 300,000 distinct CDR3 sequences, 85% seen once. The clonotype was recovered from a human donor with multiple sclerosis. Source material: CD8+ T cells from PBMCs.

The CDR3 nucleotides are TGTGCCAGTAGTTTCAGGGGCTCCTACAATGAGCAGTTCTTC. It encodes CASSFRGSYNEQFF. This chain connects TRBV19 to TRBJ2-1; D is possibly TRBD1 (6 bases). The CDR3 loop spans 14 amino acids. Germline CDR1 is LNHDA and CDR2 is SQIVND (reference sequence). Between the trimmed V and J ends, which lost 5 bases and 0 bases, there was a span of 8 bases.